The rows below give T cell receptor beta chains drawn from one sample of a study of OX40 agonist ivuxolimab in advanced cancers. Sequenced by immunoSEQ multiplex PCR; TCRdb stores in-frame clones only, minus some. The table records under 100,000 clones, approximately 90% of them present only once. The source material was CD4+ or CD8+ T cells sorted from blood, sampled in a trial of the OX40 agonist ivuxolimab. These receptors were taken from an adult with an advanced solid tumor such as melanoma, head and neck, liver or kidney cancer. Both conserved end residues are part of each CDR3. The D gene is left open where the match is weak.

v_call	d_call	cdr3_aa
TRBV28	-	CASSLVGTPETQYF
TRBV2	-	CASSPRYTEAFF
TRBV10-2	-	CASSESNNSPLHF
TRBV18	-	CASSPQKQETAHGYTF
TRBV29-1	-	CSVEAAGGRNTDTQYF
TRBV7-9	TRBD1	CASSLRDRGTTEQFF
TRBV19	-	CASSMAAGTYNEQFF
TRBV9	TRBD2	CASSVGTSGSYNEQFF
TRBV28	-	CASSLGSYNYGYTF
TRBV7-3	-	CASSLSGGVSEQFF
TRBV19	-	CASSIAGTGGYTF
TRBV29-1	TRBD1	CSVAGRQGDTEAFF
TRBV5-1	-	CASSFPGPPDYEQYF
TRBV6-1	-	CASMYRDQETQYF
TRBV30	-	CAWSRWAYNSPLHF
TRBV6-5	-	CASSYDLSYNEQFF
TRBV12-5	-	CASGLSRTDTQYF
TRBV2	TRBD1	CATSGQGSSNQPQHF
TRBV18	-	CASSPTQGASPLHF
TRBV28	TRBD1	CASRGQGSYEQYF
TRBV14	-	CASSQGIHNEQFF
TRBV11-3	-	CASSFSIQETQYF
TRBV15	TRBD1	CATSREQGTNEKLFF